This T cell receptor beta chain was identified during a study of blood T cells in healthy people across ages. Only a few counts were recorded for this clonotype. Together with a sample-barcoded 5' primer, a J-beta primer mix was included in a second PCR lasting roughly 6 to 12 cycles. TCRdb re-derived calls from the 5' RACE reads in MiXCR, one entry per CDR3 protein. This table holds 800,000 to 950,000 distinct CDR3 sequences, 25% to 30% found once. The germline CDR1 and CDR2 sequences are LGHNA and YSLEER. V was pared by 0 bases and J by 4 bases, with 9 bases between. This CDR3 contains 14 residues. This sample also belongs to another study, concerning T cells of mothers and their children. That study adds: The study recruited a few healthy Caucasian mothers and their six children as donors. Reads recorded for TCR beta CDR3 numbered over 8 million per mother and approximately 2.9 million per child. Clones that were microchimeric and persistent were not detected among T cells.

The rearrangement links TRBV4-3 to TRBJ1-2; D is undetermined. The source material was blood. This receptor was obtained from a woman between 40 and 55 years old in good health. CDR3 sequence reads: CASSQDVGVYGYTF. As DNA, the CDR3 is TGCGCCAGCAGCCAAGATGTCGGTGTCTATGGCTACACCTTC.